The 2 T cell receptor beta chains below come from one sample, sequenced in a study of regulatory T cells in long-lasting Graves disease. The authors built TCR beta libraries using iRepertoire HTBI primers and Arm-PCR of CDR3 regions. Each CDR3 protein gets one entry after TCRdb re-called the multiplex PCR reads with MiXCR. The sample comprises 300,000 to 400,000 distinct CDR3 sequences, approximately 15% of which are singletons, and roughly 29% rests with the top ten. Time point given: newly diagnosed GD, antithyroid drugs for less than 3 months. The TCR library used RNA extracted from PBMCs. These data were likewise used in another study, on T cells in Graves' hyperthyroidism and ophthalmopathy.

The material was peripheral blood mononuclear cells (PBMCs), obtained at new diagnosis, from a patient treated with antithyroid drugs. The receptor set was obtained from a man aged 40-55 years with Graves disease.

This clonotype occurred many times. V gene TRBV28 combines with J gene TRBJ2-5; possible D gene TRBD2, 6 bases. V lost 6 bases to trimming and J lost 2 bases, with 13 bases between them. The CDR3 extends over 14 amino acids. The V gene's germline CDR1 is MDHEN and CDR2 SYDVKM. CDR3 bases: TGTGCCAGCAGCCAGCTAGCGCATCAAGAGACCCAGTACTTC. Translating it yields CASSQLAHQETQYF. Based on the CDR3 plus reference TRBV28 and TRBJ2-5, the full variable domain is DVKVTQSSRYLVKRTGEKVFLECVQDMDHENMFWYRQDPGLGLRLIYFSYDVKMKEKGDIPEGYSVSREKKERFSLILESASTNQTSMYLCASSQLAHQETQYFGPGTRLLVL.

This clonotype showed up many times. The rearrangement links TRBV12-3 or TRBV12-4 to TRBJ2-5; D is tentatively TRBD1 or TRBD2 (5 bases each). This CDR3 is built from 14 residues. V was clipped by 5 bases and J by 3 bases, with 13 bases between them. The DNA for the CDR3 is TGTGCCAGCAGTCCCTCAGGGAGCGAAGAGACCCAGTACTTC. Its translation: CASSPSGSEETQYF.